This TCR beta chain was recovered during a study of blood T cell repertoires in COVID-19. The germline gives CDR1 SGHTA, CDR2 FQGNSA. The V gene lost 3 bases and the J gene lost 4 bases, with 10 bases spanning the gap. The CDR3 has 14 residues. Original processing notes: Scientists estimated how many nucleated cells there were by amplifying reference gene primers. The data were produced by immunoSEQ multiplex PCR, yet TCRdb's version contains in-frame clones alone and is incomplete. V, J and clone size reflect that table, while D and trimming were determined from the DNA. The sample includes about 230,000 clones, about nine tenths of them seen just once.

This chain links TRBV7-2 with TRBJ1-3, with D uncertain. Material for sequencing was peripheral blood. The sequence came from a woman between 55 and 75 years old with acute or convalescent COVID-19. The CDR3 loop is CASSFLPVGNTIYF. CDR3 sequence (DNA): TGTGCCAGCAGCTTTCTCCCAGTAGGAAACACCATATATTTT.